The subject of this entry is one TCR beta chain. The antigen is not known. These data originate in a study of TIL therapy for anti-PD-1-resistant metastatic lung cancer. Overall study context: Patients then received nivolumab; progressors got lymphodepletion, TIL and IL-2. Tumors had a median PD-L1 proportion score of 4.5% to 7%. Whole-study results and caveats: The cohort had more treatment-naive, never-smoker and oncogene-addicted patients than typical. Infused TIL clonotypes partially replaced the baseline blood repertoire, then decayed over months.

The immunoSEQ assay was v3. The data were produced by immunoSEQ multiplex PCR, yet TCRdb's version contains in-frame clones alone and is incomplete. The sample lists roughly 20,000 clones; around 70% were seen once. The time point was: pre-treatment sample, taken before nivolumab and TIL therapy. Per germline, CDR1 SGHRS and CDR2 YFSETQ. Trimming took 2 bases from V and 4 from J, leaving 11 bases between them. The CDR3 runs 14 residues. Sequenced material: blood, taken at baseline. The receptor's source is a person between 25 and 80 years old with non-small cell lung cancer. The chain combines TRBV5-1 with TRBJ2-3, with D unresolved. The CDR3 DNA reads TGCGCCAGCAGCTTAGACACGGGCGCAGATACGCAGTATTTT. Protein sequence: CASSLDTGADTQYF.